This T cell receptor beta chain was observed in a study of shared clonotypes between healthy human individuals. This clone showed up just a few times. Antigen: not known. Some clones are missing from TCRdb's copy, which holds only in-frame ones; the method was immunoSEQ multiplex PCR. The data hold over 95,000 clones, with around 65% observed a single time. Every donor was a Caucasian adult from Nashville, Tennessee. Germline CDR1 LNHDA, CDR2 SQIVND (reference sequence). The CDR3 runs 15 residues. With 3 bases clipped from V and 12 bases from J, the junction kept 13 bases outside the gene matches. Findings of the study overall: Since donors were few, the genetic and exposure-history diversity represented was limited. Tissues were not sampled, only blood, and their repertoires likely differ. Among donors, the sharing of clonotypes was expected to be influenced by sequencing depth.

The sample taken for sequencing was memory CD8+ T cells sorted from blood. The subset is: CD45RO+ cells pooled with CCR7-negative TemRA cells. The chain carries TRBV19 and TRBJ2-5, with 10 bases that match TRBD2. The TCR was taken from a woman in her twenties or thirties in good health. The CDR3 DNA follows: TGTGCCAGTAGTATGGCGGCTAGCGGGAGTGCCCCCAAGTACTTC. This gives the protein CASSMAASGSAPKYF.